These 10 T cell receptor beta chains originate from one sample sequenced in a study of T cell repertoires in cytomegalovirus infection. MiXCR, applied by TCRdb to the reads, yields one record per CDR3 protein. The table records approximately 500,000 distinct CDR3 sequences, approximately 15% of them present only once. The sample comprised CD8+ T cells from PBMCs. The source is a human donor in good health (CMV status not recorded). Some clones in this sample may be carry-over from other donors' samples.

Ten or more counts support this clonotype. The chain couples TRBV11-2 to TRBJ2-7, with 11 bases aligning to TRBD1. The CDR3 extends over 16 amino acids. Germline CDR1 reads SGHAT; CDR2 reads FQNNGV. The ends lost 5 bases at V and 7 bases at J; junction bases unmatched: 13. The CDR3 spells CASSPTTGTGGQEQYF. CDR3 DNA: TGTGCCAGCAGCCCAACCACCGGGACAGGGGGTCAAGAGCAGTACTTC.

This clonotype showed up many times. The chain uses TRBV20-1 and TRBJ2-5, with a tentative D call TRBD2 (6 bases). V was clipped by 0 bases and J by 2 bases, with 13 bases between them. The germline gives CDR1 DFQATT, CDR2 SNEGSKA (reference sequence). This CDR3 region has 15 residues. CDR3 in DNA: TGCAGTGCTAGAGATTGGGCGGGGAATCAAGAGACCCAGTACTTC. As protein: CSARDWAGNQETQYF.

This clonotype appeared many times. The J gene is TRBJ1-1, the V gene TRBV7-9; unclear D gene. V was cut by 5 bases and J by 7 bases, with 11 bases left in between. Germline V gene data show CDR1 as SEHNR and CDR2 as FQNEAQ (reference sequence). This CDR3 comprises 12 residues. CDR3 protein: CASSPVQIEAFF. CDR3 DNA: TGTGCCAGCAGCCCGGTACAAATTGAAGCTTTCTTT.

The table lists this clonotype with many counts. The chain joins TRBV12-5 to TRBJ2-1; D possibly uses TRBD1 or TRBD2 (5 bases each). V lost 1 base, J lost 0 bases, and 16 bases lay in between. The CDR3 is 18 amino acids. Looked up from germline, CDR1 is LGHNT and CDR2 is FRNRAP. Written as DNA, the CDR3 is TGTGCTAGTGGTTTGGCCCCAGGGACCACCATCTCCTACAATGAGCAGTTCTTC. Its translation is CASGLAPGTTISYNEQFF.

This clonotype was counted at least ten times. This chain uses TRBV7-9 with TRBJ1-4; TRBD1 is a possible D gene (6 bases). V gave up 4 bases and J gave up 0 bases, with 21 bases separating them. This CDR3 comprises 19 residues. Per germline, CDR1 SEHNR and CDR2 FQNEAQ (reference sequence). The CDR3 sequence: CASSWSGGGQFATNEKLFF. The CDR3 DNA reads TGTGCCAGCAGCTGGTCCGGCGGGGGACAATTCGCAACTAATGAAAAACTGTTTTTT.

This clonotype was counted at least ten times. The chain links TRBV12-3 or TRBV12-4 to TRBJ2-1; weak D call: TRBD1 (7 bases). This CDR3 is 16 amino acids long. Trimming took off 3 bases at V and 3 bases at J, with 15 bases between the two ends. Written as DNA, the CDR3 is TGTGCCAGCAGTTTTAGGGCGGGACAGAGCTACAATGAGCAGTTCTTC. Amino acid sequence: CASSFRAGQSYNEQFF.

At least ten counts were recorded for this clonotype. The V gene is TRBV7-9, the J gene TRBJ2-2; D possibly corresponds to TRBD2 (6 bases). Looked up from germline, CDR1 is SEHNR and CDR2 is FQNEAQ (reference sequence). Between the trimmed V and J ends, which lost 4 bases and 4 bases, there was a span of 13 bases. CDR3 length: 15 amino acids. The chain's CDR3 is CASSSGLKITGELFF. CDR3 DNA: TGTGCCAGCAGCTCGGGACTGAAAATCACCGGGGAGCTGTTTTTT.

This clonotype turned up a few times. CDR3 nucleotides: TGTGCCAGCAGTTACGGGGGAGGCTCTGGAAACACCATATATTTT. It is translated as CASSYGGGSGNTIYF. The gene calls are TRBV6-5 and TRBJ1-3; tentative D call: TRBD1 (5 bases). The germline V and J ends were trimmed by 2 bases and 0 bases, with 8 bases remaining between them. This CDR3 is 15 amino acids long. The germline gives CDR1 MNHEY, CDR2 SVGAGI.

Points on this clonotype: At one boundary the junction diverges from the germline segment, which might be a read error. The chain carries TRBV7-2 and TRBJ2-1; 10 positions agree with TRBD2. CDR1 and CDR2 (germline): SGHTA, FQGNSA. The CDR3 loop spans 15 amino acids. CDR3 DNA: TGTGCCAGAAGCTTAAGCGGGAGGGCCGGGAATGAGAAGTTCTTC. Translating gives CARSLSGRAGNEKFF.

The sample holds many counts of this clonotype. The chain uses TRBV12-5 and TRBJ1-2; D is perhaps TRBD1 (6 bases). Trimming took 7 bases from V and 6 from J, leaving 9 bases between them. Germline CDR1 LGHNT, CDR2 FRNRAP. The CDR3 covers 11 residues. Here the CDR3 reads CASAGANGYTF. CDR3 in DNA: TGTGCTAGTGCAGGGGCGAATGGCTACACCTTC.